The 15 T cell receptor beta chains below come from one sample, sequenced in a study of cytomegalovirus exposure and HLA in healthy donors. PCR used 60 Vbeta primers and 13 Jbeta primers. Profiled with immunoSEQ multiplex PCR; TCRdb holds only in-frame clones, not every one. This sample carries 160,000 or so clones, with under 2.5% going to the ten biggest clones. The sample taken for sequencing was PBMCs. These receptors originate from a man aged 30-40 years in good health and CMV-seronegative.

V gene TRBV9 combines with J gene TRBJ2-7; the match to TRBD2 covers 13 bases. Germline values: CDR1 SGDLS, CDR2 YYNGEE. Trimming at V came to 5 bases and at J to 2 bases, leaving 7 bases not matched to a gene. This CDR3 contains 16 residues. DNA for the CDR3: TGTGCCAGCAGTCTCGGACTAGCGGGAGTTCCCTACGAGCAGTACTTC. It specifies CASSLGLAGVPYEQYF. Complete variable domain (other parts from reference TRBV9 and TRBJ2-7): DSGVTQTPKHLITATGQRVTLRCSPRSGDLSVYWYQQSLDQGLQFLIQYYNGEERAKGNILERFSAQQFPDLHSELNLSSLELGDSALYFCASSLGLAGVPYEQYFGPGTRLTVT.

The J gene is TRBJ1-2, the V gene TRBV5-1; 7 bases are shared with TRBD1. The CDR3 loop spans 13 amino acids. Germline V gives CDR1 SGHRS, CDR2 YFSETQ. V was pared by 7 bases and J by 2 bases, with 5 bases of the junction left unmatched. CDR3 coding DNA: TGCGCCAGCTCGGGACAGACGAACTATGGCTACACCTTC. Protein product: CASSGQTNYGYTF.

This chain uses TRBV14 with TRBJ2-7, with TRBD1 matching 7 bases. The CDR3 extends over 15 amino acids. Germline V gene sequence: CDR1 SGHDN, CDR2 FVKESK. Losses at the gene ends were 3 bases for V and 2 bases for J; bases not matched to a gene: 7. CDR3 nucleotides: TGTGCCAGCAGCCAGATACGCGGACAGGCCTACGAGCAGTACTTC. It codes for CASSQIRGQAYEQYF.

The V and J genes are TRBV7-9 and TRBJ1-1; 7 bases are shared with TRBD1. The CDR3 runs to 15 residues. V lost 8 bases to trimming and J lost 4 bases; unmatched junction nucleotides: 13. The germline CDR1 and CDR2 sequences are SEHNR and FQNEAQ (reference sequence). As DNA, the CDR3 is TGTGCCAGCTCCAGAAGGGGGCCCCGGGGCACTGAAGCTTTCTTT. Encoded protein: CASSRRGPRGTEAFF.

The chain has TRBV4-1 and TRBJ2-5; TRBD2 aligns across 7 bases. CDR1 and CDR2 from the germline V gene are MGHRA and YSYEKL. This CDR3 comprises 16 residues. V lost 4 bases to trimming and J lost 2 bases; unmatched junction nucleotides: 10. The CDR3 nucleotides are TGCGCCAGCAGCCCACTTGCGGGGGACCTGCAAGAGACCCAGTACTTC. Translated: CASSPLAGDLQETQYF.

V is TRBV7-2 and J is TRBJ2-7; D possibly corresponds to TRBD2 (6 bases). The CDR3 totals 17 residues. Germline V lookup: CDR1 SGHTA, CDR2 FQGNSA. The V end lost 5 bases, the J end lost 5 bases, and 25 bases lay between the germline ends. The DNA for the CDR3 is TGTGCCAGCAGCCCGGGGCGGGGTTCCTCGATTATCAACGAGCAGTACTTC. Protein: CASSPGRGSSIINEQYF.

The V and J genes are TRBV6-4 and TRBJ2-1, with 8 bases lining up with TRBD2. The CDR3 has 15 residues. After removal of 6 bases from V and 6 bases from J, the junction contained 10 bases not matched to a gene. Per germline, CDR1 MRHNA and CDR2 SNTAGT. This chain's CDR3 is CASSLLSGTANEQFF. CDR3 bases: TGTGCCAGCAGCTTACTTAGCGGGACCGCCAATGAGCAGTTCTTC.

The rearrangement uses TRBV6-5 and TRBJ2-7; the D gene is possibly TRBD1 (7 bases). Trimming took off 0 bases at V and 3 bases at J, with 12 bases between the two ends. CDR3 size: 15 residues. The germline CDR1 and CDR2 sequences are MNHEY and SVGAGI. The CDR3 sequence: CASSYSEGQNYEQYF. The CDR3, as DNA: TGTGCCAGCAGTTACTCGGAGGGACAGAACTACGAGCAGTACTTC.

The chain carries TRBV7-2 and TRBJ2-7; a weak D match, TRBD1 (6 bases). Trimming removed 3 bases from V and 7 bases from J, with 10 bases in between. The germline CDR1 and CDR2 sequences are SGHTA and FQGNSA. The CDR3 extends over 12 amino acids. The CDR3 DNA reads as TGTGCCAGCAGCTTGGACAGTTGGGAGCAGTACTTC. It encodes CASSLDSWEQYF. The full variable domain, in which reference TRBV7-2 and TRBJ2-7 provide the parts outside the CDR3, is GAGVSQSPSNKVTEKGKDVELRCDPISGHTALYWYRQSLGQGLEFLIYFQGNSAPDKSGLPSDRFSAERTGGSVSTLTIQRTQQEDSAVYLCASSLDSWEQYFGPGTRLTVT.

The rearrangement joins TRBV4-3 to TRBJ2-5, with 13 bases identical to TRBD2. V lost 4 bases and J lost 1; bases outside the gene matches: 3. This CDR3 has 16 amino acids. Germline V lookup: CDR1 LGHNA, CDR2 YSLEER. The CDR3 loop reads CASSRGTSGTQETQYF. The CDR3 DNA sequence: TGCGCCAGCAGCCGAGGGACTAGCGGGACCCAAGAGACCCAGTACTTC.

The chain links TRBV6-6 to TRBJ2-7; D is possibly TRBD2 (5 bases). This CDR3 spans 11 amino acids. Germline values: CDR1 MNHNY, CDR2 SVGAGI (reference sequence). The V and J ends lost 10 bases and 4 bases respectively, with 11 bases between them. As DNA, the CDR3 is TGTGCCACCAAGAGAGGGTACGAGCAGTACTTC. Translated, it gives CATKRGYEQYF.

The gene calls are TRBV16 and TRBJ2-1; 7 bases are a match to TRBD2. Germline CDR1 reads KGHSY; CDR2 reads FQNENV. The CDR3 spans 15 residues. V shed 3 bases, J shed 5 bases, and the junction held 7 bases outside the gene matches. The CDR3: CASSHGRLADNEQFF. The CDR3 DNA follows: TGTGCCAGCAGCCACGGGAGGCTAGCGGACAATGAGCAGTTCTTC.

The chain joins TRBV29-1 to TRBJ2-7, with a tentative D call TRBD1 (5 bases). Germline CDR1 is SQVTM and CDR2 is ANQGSEA. V was clipped by 6 bases and J by 5 bases, with 11 bases between them. The CDR3 covers 11 residues. The CDR3 sequence: CSVRTGDEQYF. CDR3 DNA: TGCAGCGTCCGAACAGGAGACGAGCAGTACTTC.

The rearrangement joins TRBV6-1 to TRBJ2-2; D remains ambiguous. Looked up from germline, CDR1 is MNHNS and CDR2 is SASEGT. V gave up 6 bases and J gave up 4 bases, with 12 bases separating them. CDR3 size: 14 residues. The CDR3 nucleotides read TGTGCCAGCAGCGCCGCAGCAGGCACCGGGGAGCTGTTTTTT. Amino acids: CASSAAAGTGELFF.

The V and J genes are TRBV6-1 and TRBJ1-2; 7 nucleotides agree with TRBD1. Per germline, CDR1 MNHNS and CDR2 SASEGT. The V gene end was trimmed by 5 bases and the J gene end by 8 bases; junction bases not matched to a gene: 14. There are 15 residues in the CDR3. CDR3 residues: CASSQGSEGAQGYTF. The CDR3 bases are TGTGCCAGCAGTCAAGGGTCGGAGGGGGCGCAGGGCTACACCTTC.